Listed below are T cell receptor beta chains from one sample, sequenced in a study of CD8+ T cells in alopecia areata. Measured with immunoSEQ multiplex PCR; TCRdb has only the in-frame clones, and not every one. The sample has fewer than 150,000 clones, approximately 80% seen once. The material was CD8+ T cells sorted from blood, obtained at week 4, from a patient treated with tofacitinib. These TCRs come from a human donor with alopecia areata. The CDR3 runs from the conserved cysteine through the conserved F or W. D genes are given only for firm matches. Where a row states a size, it is once, few, many or the class of an expanded clone; other rows omit it.

>14|TRBV5-1|TRBJ2-5|-|-
TGCGCCAGCAGCTTGGGGACAAGCCAAGAGACCCAGTACTTC
CASSLGTSQETQYF
>14|TRBV13|TRBJ2-2|-|-
TGTGCCAGCAGGAGAGAAGGGGTAGCCGGGGAGCTGTTTTTT
CASRREGVAGELFF
>17|TRBV27|TRBJ1-5|-|TRBD1
TGTGCCAGCAGCCCCGGGACAGGCCTGTACAGCAATCAGCCCCAGCATTTT
CASSPGTGLYSNQPQHF
>14|TRBV29-1|TRBJ2-5|few|-
TGCAGCGTTGAAGAAAGGGGATCCGGGGAGACCCAGTACTTC
CSVEERGSGETQYF
>13|TRBV7-2|TRBJ2-7|once|-
TGTGCCAGCAGCTTAGTCCCCGCGGACGAGCAGTACTTC
CASSLVPADEQYF
>14|TRBV10-2|TRBJ2-1|-|-
TGCGCCAGCACCGAGGGCGGACGCAACAATGAGCAGTTCTTC
CASTEGGRNNEQFF
>15|TRBV27|TRBJ2-1|-|TRBD1
TGTGCCAGCAGTACGGGACAGGGCTCCTACAATGAGCAGTTCTTC
CASSTGQGSYNEQFF
>13|TRBV7-2|TRBJ2-7|-|-
TGTGCCAGCAGCTACGGGACAATCTACGAGCAGTACTTC
CASSYGTIYEQYF
>14|TRBV7-6|TRBJ2-7|-|-
TGTGCCAGCAGTACAACCGGGAACTCCTACGAGCAGTACTTC
CASSTTGNSYEQYF
>15|TRBV9|TRBJ2-5|-|TRBD1
TGTGCCAGCAGCCCAGGGACAGGGGTGAGAGAGACCCAGTACTTC
CASSPGTGVRETQYF
>13|TRBV4-2|TRBJ1-2|-|-
TGTGCCAGCAGCCAAGAATGGGGGAGCGGCTACACCTTC
CASSQEWGSGYTF
>16|TRBV19|TRBJ1-1|-|-
TGTGCCAGTAGTATAGGCTGGATAGGGGAGAACACTGAAGCTTTCTTT
CASSIGWIGENTEAFF
>16|TRBV5-1|TRBJ2-5|-|TRBD2
TGCGCCAGCAGCTTACTCCCCGGGGGGTACCAAGAGACCCAGTACTTC
CASSLLPGGYQETQYF
>15|TRBV7-9|TRBJ2-5|-|TRBD2
TGTGCCAGCAGCTTAGCACCGAGCGGGGAAGAGACCCAGTACTTC
CASSLAPSGEETQYF
>15|TRBV18|TRBJ2-3|-|-
TGTGCCAGCTCACCTAACAGGTTTGAAACAGATACGCAGTATTTT
CASSPNRFETDTQYF
>13|TRBV29-1|TRBJ2-5|few|-
TGCAGCGTTGAAGTCGGAGGGGATGAGACCCAGTACTTC
CSVEVGGDETQYF
>15|TRBV6-5|TRBJ2-1|once|-
TGTGCCAGCAACGAAGTAGGGGCCTATGGGAATGAGCAGTTCTTC
CASNEVGAYGNEQFF
>15|TRBV9|TRBJ2-3|-|TRBD2
TGTGCCAGCAGCTTGCGGGGACTACTTACAGATACGCAGTATTTT
CASSLRGLLTDTQYF